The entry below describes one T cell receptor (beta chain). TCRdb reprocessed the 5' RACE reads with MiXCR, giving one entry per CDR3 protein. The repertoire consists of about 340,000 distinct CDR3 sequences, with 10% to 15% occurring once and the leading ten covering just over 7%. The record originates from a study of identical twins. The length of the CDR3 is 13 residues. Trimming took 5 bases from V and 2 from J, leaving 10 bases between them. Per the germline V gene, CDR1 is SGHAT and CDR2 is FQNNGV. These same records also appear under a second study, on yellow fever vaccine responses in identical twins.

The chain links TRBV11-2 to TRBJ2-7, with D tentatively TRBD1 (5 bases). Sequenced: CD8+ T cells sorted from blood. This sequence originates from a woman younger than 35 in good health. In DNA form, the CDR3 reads TGTGCCAGCAGCCTCGGACATGCCTACGAGCAGTACGTC. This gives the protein CASSLGHAYEQYV.